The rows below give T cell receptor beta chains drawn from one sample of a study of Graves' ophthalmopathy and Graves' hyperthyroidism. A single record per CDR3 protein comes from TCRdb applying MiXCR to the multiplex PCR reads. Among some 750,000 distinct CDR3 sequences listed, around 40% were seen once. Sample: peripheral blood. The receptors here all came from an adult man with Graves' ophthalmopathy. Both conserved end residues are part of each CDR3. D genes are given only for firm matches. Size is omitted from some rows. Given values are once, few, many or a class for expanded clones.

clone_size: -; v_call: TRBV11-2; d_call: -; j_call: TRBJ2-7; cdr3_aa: CASSPRPASEQYF; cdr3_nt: TGTGCCAGCAGCCCTAGACCGGCTAGCGAGCAGTACTTC
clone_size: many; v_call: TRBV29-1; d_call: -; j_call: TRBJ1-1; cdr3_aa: CSVHRVMNTEAFF; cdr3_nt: TGCAGCGTGCACAGGGTTATGAACACTGAAGCTTTCTTT
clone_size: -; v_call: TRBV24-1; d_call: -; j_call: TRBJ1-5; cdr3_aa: CASSDAQYRVRNRHF; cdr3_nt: TGTGCCAGCAGCGACGCCCAATACAGGGTTCGTAACCGGCATTTT
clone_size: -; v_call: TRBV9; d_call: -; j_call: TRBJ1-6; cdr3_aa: CASSQGGNYSPLHF; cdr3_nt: TGTGCCAGCAGCCAAGGGGGGAACTATTCACCCCTCCACTTT
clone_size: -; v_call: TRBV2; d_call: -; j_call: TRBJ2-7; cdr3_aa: CASSLNGHEQYF; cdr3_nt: TGTGCCAGCAGTTTAAATGGCCACGAGCAGTACTTC
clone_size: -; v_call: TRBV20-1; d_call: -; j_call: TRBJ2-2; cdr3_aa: CSARASQGWTGELFF; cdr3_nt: TGCAGTGCTAGAGCATCGCAGGGATGGACCGGGGAGCTGTTTTTT
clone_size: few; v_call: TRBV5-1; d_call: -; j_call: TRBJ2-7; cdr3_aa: CASSLASRSYEQYF; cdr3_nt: TGCGCCAGCAGCTTGGCTAGCAGGTCCTACGAGCAGTACTTC
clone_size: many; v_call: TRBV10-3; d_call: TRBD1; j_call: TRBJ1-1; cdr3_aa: CAISEVGQLEAFF; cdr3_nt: TGTGCCATCAGTGAAGTGGGACAGCTTGAAGCTTTCTTT
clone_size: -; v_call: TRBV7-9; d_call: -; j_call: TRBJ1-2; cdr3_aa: CASSLQPGRGGYTF; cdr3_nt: TGTGCCAGCAGCTTACAACCAGGGAGAGGTGGCTACACCTTC
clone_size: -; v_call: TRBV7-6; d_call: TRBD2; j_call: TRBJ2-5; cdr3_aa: CASSLPLAGPPETQYF; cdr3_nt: TGTGCCAGCAGCTTACCGCTAGCGGGGCCCCCAGAGACCCAGTACTTC
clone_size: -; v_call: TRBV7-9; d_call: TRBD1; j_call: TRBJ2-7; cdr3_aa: CASSLGQGRTYEQYF; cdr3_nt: TGTGCCAGCAGCCTTGGACAGGGAAGGACCTACGAGCAGTACTTC
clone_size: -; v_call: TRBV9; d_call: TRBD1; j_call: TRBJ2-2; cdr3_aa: CASSVGSGGARTGELFF; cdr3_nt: TGTGCCAGCAGCGTAGGTTCAGGGGGCGCTCGGACCGGGGAGCTGTTTTTT
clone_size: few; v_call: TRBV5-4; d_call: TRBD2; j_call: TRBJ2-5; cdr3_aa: CASSYLAGGETQYF; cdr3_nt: TGTGCCAGCAGCTACCTAGCGGGGGGTGAGACCCAGTACTTC
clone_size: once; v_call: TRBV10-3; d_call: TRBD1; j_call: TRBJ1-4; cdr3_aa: CASSYSGTGRTNEKLFF; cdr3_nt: TGTGCCAGCAGTTACTCGGGGACAGGGAGGACTAATGAAAAACTGTTTTTT
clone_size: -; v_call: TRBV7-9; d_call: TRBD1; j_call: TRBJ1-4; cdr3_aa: CASSPPGTGNEKLFF; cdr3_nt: TGTGCCAGCAGCCCACCCGGGACAGGGAATGAAAAACTGTTTTTT
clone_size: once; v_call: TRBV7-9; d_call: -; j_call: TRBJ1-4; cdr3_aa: CASSDFRGRDNEKLFF; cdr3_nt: TGTGCCAGCAGCGACTTCCGGGGGCGCGATAATGAAAAACTGTTTTTT
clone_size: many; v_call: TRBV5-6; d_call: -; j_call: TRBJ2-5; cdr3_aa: CASSLGFGRAQDSQYF; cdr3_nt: TGTGCCAGCAGCTTGGGCTTCGGCAGGGCTCAAGACTCCCAGTACTTC
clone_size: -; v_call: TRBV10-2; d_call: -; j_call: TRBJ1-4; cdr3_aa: CASSLEQGF; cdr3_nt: TGCGCCAGCAGTTTGGAACAGGGCTTT
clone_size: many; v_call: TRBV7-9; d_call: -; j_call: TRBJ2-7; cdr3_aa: CASSLAGEGVQYF; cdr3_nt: TGTGCCAGCAGCTTAGCGGGGGAAGGGGTGCAGTACTTC
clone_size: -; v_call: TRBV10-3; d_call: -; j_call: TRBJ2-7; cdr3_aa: CAISDRGNKYEQYF; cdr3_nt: TGTGCCATCAGTGACAGGGGAAACAAGTACGAGCAGTACTTC
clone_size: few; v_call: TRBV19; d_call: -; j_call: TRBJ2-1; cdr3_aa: CASLMRNEQFF; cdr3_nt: TGTGCCAGTCTAATGAGGAATGAGCAGTTCTTC
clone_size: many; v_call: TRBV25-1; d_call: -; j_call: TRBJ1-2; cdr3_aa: CASSEYRGLLTF; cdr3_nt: TGTGCCAGCAGTGAATATCGTGGACTCCTCACCTTC
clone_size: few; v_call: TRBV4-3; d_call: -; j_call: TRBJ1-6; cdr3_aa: CASSQEKNPSGSPLHF; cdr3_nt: TGCGCCAGCAGCCAAGAGAAGAACCCCTCAGGGTCACCCCTCCACTTT
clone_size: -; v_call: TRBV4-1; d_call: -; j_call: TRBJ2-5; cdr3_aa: CASSLLPGGLKETQYF; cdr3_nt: TGCGCCAGCAGCCTCCTGCCCGGGGGGCTGAAAGAGACCCAGTACTTC
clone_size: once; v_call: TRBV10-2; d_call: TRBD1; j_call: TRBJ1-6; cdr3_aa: CASSPSSGQGAPLHF; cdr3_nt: TGCGCCAGCAGCCCTTCTTCGGGACAGGGTGCGCCCCTCCACTTT
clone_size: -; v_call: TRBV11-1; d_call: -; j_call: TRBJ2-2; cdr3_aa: CASSLPPHANTGELFF; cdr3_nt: TGTGCCAGCAGCTTACCTCCCCACGCGAACACCGGGGAGCTGTTTTTT
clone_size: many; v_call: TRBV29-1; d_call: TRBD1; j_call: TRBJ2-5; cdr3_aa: CSVRGRGQETQYF; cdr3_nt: TGCAGCGTTCGGGGCAGGGGGCAAGAGACCCAGTACTTC
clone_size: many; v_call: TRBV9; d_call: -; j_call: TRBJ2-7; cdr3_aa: CATWGTIRVEQYF; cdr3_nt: TGTGCCACCTGGGGAACAATTCGGGTCGAGCAGTACTTC
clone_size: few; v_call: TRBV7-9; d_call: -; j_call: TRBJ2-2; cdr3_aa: CASSLTSQNTGELFF; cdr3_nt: TGTGCCAGCAGCTTAACGTCCCAGAACACCGGGGAGCTGTTTTTT
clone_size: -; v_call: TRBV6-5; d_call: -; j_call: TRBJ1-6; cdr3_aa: CASSYSRPDNSPLHF; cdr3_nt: TGTGCCAGCAGTTACTCCCGTCCTGATAATTCACCCCTCCACTTT
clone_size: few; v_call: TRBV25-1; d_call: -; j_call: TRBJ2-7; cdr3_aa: CASSPLGGVGWYEQYF; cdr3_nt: TGTGCCAGCAGTCCTCTAGGGGGTGTAGGGTGGTACGAGCAGTACTTC
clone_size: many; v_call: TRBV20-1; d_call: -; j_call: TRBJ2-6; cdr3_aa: CSAIQNSGANVLTF; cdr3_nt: TGCAGTGCTATCCAGAACTCTGGGGCCAACGTCCTGACTTTC
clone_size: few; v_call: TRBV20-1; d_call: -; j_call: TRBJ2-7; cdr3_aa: CSAELRGASSYEQYF; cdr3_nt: TGCAGTGCTGAGCTGAGGGGGGCGAGCTCCTACGAGCAGTACTTC
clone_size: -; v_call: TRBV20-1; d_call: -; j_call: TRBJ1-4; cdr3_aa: CSAPGREGEKLFF; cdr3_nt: TGCAGTGCTCCCGGGCGGGAGGGTGAAAAACTGTTTTTT
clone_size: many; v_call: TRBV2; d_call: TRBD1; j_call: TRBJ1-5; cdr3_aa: CASSEMRQGGQPQHF; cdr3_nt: TGTGCCAGCAGTGAAATGCGACAGGGTGGTCAGCCCCAGCATTTT
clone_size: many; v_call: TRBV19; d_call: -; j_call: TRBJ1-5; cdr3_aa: CASSIFRNQPQHF; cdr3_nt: TGTGCCAGTAGTATCTTCCGCAATCAGCCCCAGCATTTT
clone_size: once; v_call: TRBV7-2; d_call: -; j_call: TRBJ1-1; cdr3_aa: CASSQVSVGVDDKGNTEAFF; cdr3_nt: TGCGCCAGCAGCCAAGTATCGGTAGGGGTTGACGATAAAGGCAACACTGAAGCTTTCTTT
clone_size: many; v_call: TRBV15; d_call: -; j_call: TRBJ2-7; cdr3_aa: CATSRDRVGQYF; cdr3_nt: TGTGCCACCAGCAGAGATCGAGTAGGGCAGTACTTC
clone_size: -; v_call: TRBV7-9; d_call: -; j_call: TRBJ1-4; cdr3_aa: CASSLPAGSGEKLFF; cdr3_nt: TGTGCCAGCAGCTTGCCGGCCGGGAGCGGTGAAAAACTGTTTTTT
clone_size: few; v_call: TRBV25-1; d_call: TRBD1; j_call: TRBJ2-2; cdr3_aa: CASSRRGQANTGELFF; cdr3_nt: TGCGCCAGCAGCCGCCGGGGACAGGCGAACACCGGGGAGCTGTTTTTT
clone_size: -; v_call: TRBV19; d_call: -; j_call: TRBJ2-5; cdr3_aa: CASSPAGIFQETQYF; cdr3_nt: TGTGCCAGTAGTCCGGCAGGGATCTTCCAAGAGACCCAGTACTTC
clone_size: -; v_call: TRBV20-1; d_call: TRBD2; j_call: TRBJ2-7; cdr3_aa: CSARKREDRDEQYF; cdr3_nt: TGCAGTGCTAGAAAGCGGGAGGATCGGGACGAGCAGTACTTC
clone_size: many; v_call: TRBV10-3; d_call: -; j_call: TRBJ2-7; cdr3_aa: CATGTLEVNEQYF; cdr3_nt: TGTGCCACCGGGACCCTCGAGGTGAACGAGCAGTACTTC